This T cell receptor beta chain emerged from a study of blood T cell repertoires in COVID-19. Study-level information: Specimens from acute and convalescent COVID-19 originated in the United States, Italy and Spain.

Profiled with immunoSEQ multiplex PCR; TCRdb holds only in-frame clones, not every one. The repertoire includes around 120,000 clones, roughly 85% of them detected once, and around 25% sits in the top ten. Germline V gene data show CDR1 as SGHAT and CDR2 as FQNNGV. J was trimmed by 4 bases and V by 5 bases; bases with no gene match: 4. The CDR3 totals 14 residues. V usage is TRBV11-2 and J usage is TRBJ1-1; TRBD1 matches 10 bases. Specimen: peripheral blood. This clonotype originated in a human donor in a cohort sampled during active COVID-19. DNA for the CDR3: TGTGCCAGCAGCGCGGACAGGGGGGCCACTGAAGCTTTCTTT. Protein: CASSADRGATEAFF.